The rows below give T cell receptor beta chains drawn from one sample of a study of tumour-infiltrating T cells in Burkitt lymphoma. The repertoire was sequenced with immunoSEQ multiplex PCR; TCRdb's copy has only in-frame clones and lacks some. The table includes 11,000 to 15,000 clones, 25% to 35% detected once. Sequenced material: tumor tissue. The receptors here all came from a human donor with diffuse large B-cell lymphoma. CDR3s leave out the opening cysteine and the closing phenylalanine or tryptophan. The order of the fields is J gene, V gene, CDR3 protein.

TRBJ1-2 TRBV30 AWGQNYGYT
TRBJ1-5 TRBV10-3 AISETGGNQPQH
TRBJ1-5 TRBV2 ASAPGRGNQPQH
TRBJ2-4 TRBV4-1 ASSQRTGDFQY
TRBJ2-1 TRBV9 ASSVVSSGNEQF
TRBJ2-5 TRBV11-2 ASRSGVREGETQY
TRBJ2-7 TRBV5-1 ASRGSGSSVEQY
TRBJ2-7 TRBV6-5 ASSGTAYEQY
TRBJ1-4 TRBV27 ASSARVGEKLF
TRBJ2-7 TRBV6-5 ASSYTDSLDEQY
TRBJ1-1 TRBV4-1 ASSPKRGTEAF
TRBJ1-3 TRBV28 ATRHGNTIY
TRBJ2-1 TRBV7-2 ASTGLAGEEQF